This T cell receptor beta chain was documented in a study of blood T cell repertoires in COVID-19. Looking at the study overall: Specimens from acute and convalescent COVID-19 originated in the United States, Italy and Spain. T cells, B-cell-depleted T cells, or PBMCs provided the cDNA or gDNA that served as material.

Germline loops: CDR1 MGHDK, CDR2 SYGVNS. Trimming removed 5 bases from V and 5 bases from J, with 15 bases in between. The CDR3 is made up of 15 amino acids. Authors' processing steps: Researchers report that nucleated cell counts were estimated from reference gene primer amplification. Only in-frame clones appear in the TCRdb table, and some are missing; sequencing was by immunoSEQ multiplex PCR. The V and J calls and clone size were taken over from that table, and D and trimming were inferred from the DNA. The table records about 74,000 clones, approximately 84% of them present only once. Material for sequencing was peripheral blood. The sequence came from a man between 65 and 85 years old with acute or convalescent COVID-19. V is TRBV25-1 and J is TRBJ1-4, with D possibly TRBD1 on 6 matching bases. CDR3 sequence: CASSLQGQGNEKLFF. In nucleotides, the CDR3 is TGTGCCAGCAGTCTACAGGGTCAGGGGAATGAAAAACTGTTTTTT.